This is a list of T cell receptor beta chains from one sample in a study of shared clonotypes between healthy human individuals. Some clones are missing from TCRdb's copy, which holds only in-frame ones; the method was immunoSEQ multiplex PCR. The sample shows 2 million to 2.5 million clones, about 93% of them seen only once. The sample was naive CD8+ T cells from PBMCs. The receptors originated from a man between 18 and 35 years old in good health. Some clones in this sample may be carry-over from other donors' samples. Each CDR3 is given with its conserved first and last residue. D genes are given only for firm matches. Clone sizes are given selectively: once, few, many, or a class where the clone is expanded.

16	NA	TRBJ2-3	TRBV5-4	NA	TGTGCCAGCAGCTCGACCTACAGGGCCCTCACAGATACGCAGTATTTT	CASSSTYRALTDTQYF
13	NA	TRBJ2-7	TRBV9	TRBD2	TGTGCCAGCAGCGTACTAGCGGGAGGCGAGCAGTACTTC	CASSVLAGGEQYF
12	NA	TRBJ2-3	TRBV9	NA	TGTGCCAGCAGCTCGAGCCCGGATACGCAGTATTTT	CASSSSPDTQYF
15	NA	TRBJ2-1	TRBV10-3	NA	TGTGCCATCAGTGCTAGCGTTCGCTCCTACAATGAGCAGTTCTTC	CAISASVRSYNEQFF
13	NA	TRBJ2-7	TRBV5-1	NA	TGCGCCAGCAGCTTGAAGACAGGCTACGAGCAGTACTTC	CASSLKTGYEQYF
14	NA	TRBJ2-5	TRBV27	TRBD1	TGTGCCAGCAGAGAAGATAGGACAGGGGGGACCCAGTACTTC	CASREDRTGGTQYF
14	once	TRBJ2-1	TRBV2	NA	TGTGCCAGCAGTGAAGCAGGGTTCTACAATGAGCAGTTCTTC	CASSEAGFYNEQFF
14	NA	TRBJ2-7	TRBV12-5	NA	TGTGCTAGTGGTCCCGAGGGCCGCCCCTACGAGCAGTACTTC	CASGPEGRPYEQYF
17	NA	TRBJ1-2	TRBV4-1	NA	TGCGCCAGCAGCCAGCTAATACAATCACAGGGTCGCTATGGCTACACCTTC	CASSQLIQSQGRYGYTF
15	NA	TRBJ2-7	TRBV6-1	TRBD2	TGTGCCAGCAGTGATGGACTAGCGGTAACTTACGAGCAGTACTTC	CASSDGLAVTYEQYF
12	once	TRBJ2-2	TRBV27	NA	TGTGCCAGCAGTTCCAGGCCCGGGGAGCTGTTTTTT	CASSSRPGELFF
11	NA	TRBJ1-2	TRBV6-5	NA	TGTGCCAGCAGTGGCGGGGACGGCTACACCTTC	CASSGGDGYTF
15	NA	TRBJ1-5	TRBV7-2	NA	TGTGCCAGCAGCTTAGCCCCAGGAATCAATCAGCCCCAGCATTTT	CASSLAPGINQPQHF
14	NA	TRBJ1-1	TRBV29-1	NA	TGCAGCGGGGAGGGTGTTCAGGGTCGCACTGAAGCTTTCTTT	CSGEGVQGRTEAFF
16	NA	TRBJ1-1	TRBV7-2	NA	TGTGCCAGCAGCTTATCGGTCTACTCGGTGAACACTGAAGCTTTCTTT	CASSLSVYSVNTEAFF
16	NA	TRBJ2-2	TRBV9	TRBD1	TGTGCCAGCAGCCCTGGACCGAGAACAGGGGCCGGGGAGCTGTTTTTT	CASSPGPRTGAGELFF
14	NA	TRBJ1-5	TRBV5-5	NA	TGTGCCAGCAGCTTGGCCCCCTGGCTTCAGCCCCAGCATTTT	CASSLAPWLQPQHF
15	NA	TRBJ2-1	TRBV4-1	TRBD2	TGCGCCAGCAGCCAAGCTGGCGGGAGTAACAGCGAGCAGTTCTTC	CASSQAGGSNSEQFF
18	NA	TRBJ1-3	TRBV5-1	NA	TGCGCCAGCAGCTCCTCCGACAGTGGCCTGAGCTCTGGAAACACCATATATTTT	CASSSSDSGLSSGNTIYF
13	once	TRBJ2-7	TRBV4-1	NA	TGCGCCAGCAGCCAATCGCCCCCCTACGAGCAGTACTTC	CASSQSPPYEQYF
15	once	TRBJ1-3	TRBV7-9	TRBD1	TGTGCCAGCAGTGCCACAGGGGGCCCTGGAAACACCATATATTTT	CASSATGGPGNTIYF
12	NA	TRBJ1-2	TRBV25-1	NA	TGTGCCAGCAGTTGGGGTAACTATGGCTACACCTTC	CASSWGNYGYTF
16	NA	TRBJ2-7	TRBV9	TRBD2	TGTGCCAGCAGCGTAGCAGCGGGAGGGACTGGCTACGAGCAGTACTTC	CASSVAAGGTGYEQYF